This entry lists 10 T cell receptor beta chains sequenced from one sample in a study of tumor-infiltrating lymphocytes in primary liver carcinoma. Scientists recovered RNA and DNA together from about 20-30 mg of unsorted bulk tissue. Using a constant-region primer together with ProtoScript II reverse transcriptase, TCR beta cDNA was made from roughly 500 ng of total RNA. Three nested multiplex PCR rounds, a slightly modified ARM-PCR, produced the libraries for TCR beta. With TRBV1-TRBV30 forward primers and a C-beta reverse primer, the first two PCR rounds were run for nine to eleven cycles each. TCRdb redid the calling of the multiplex PCR reads with MiXCR, one entry per CDR3 protein. The sample lists more than 70,000 distinct CDR3 sequences; about three quarters were seen once. The sequencing input was liver tumor tissue from sampling region 1. Subset denoted: tumor region T1, superior pole. These TCRs come from a man in his forties or fifties with primary liver carcinoma and hepatitis B virus infection.

The chain's CDR3 is CASSVGADTGPFF. CDR3 nucleotides: TGTGCCAGCAGTGTGGGGGCAGACACTGGACCTTTCTTT. The rearrangement joins TRBV6-6 to TRBJ1-1; tentative D call: TRBD1 (6 bases). Per germline, CDR1 MNHNY and CDR2 SVGAGI (reference sequence). The germline V and J ends were trimmed by 5 bases and 12 bases, with 19 bases remaining between them. The length of the CDR3 is 13 residues.

As regards this clonotype: Here the CDR3 omits its conserved ending phenylalanine or tryptophan, so a read error is the likely source. This chain's CDR3 is CASNSPSTGNYGYTL. The CDR3 DNA reads TGTGCCAGCAACTCCCCATCCACCGGGAACTATGGCTACACCCTC. The rearrangement uses TRBV5-8 and TRBJ1-2, with unresolved D. The CDR3 runs to 15 residues. V dropped 6 bases and J dropped 2 bases, with 17 bases sitting between them. The germline V gene encodes CDR1 SGHTS and CDR2 YDEGEE.

Comments on this clonotype: One end of the junction fails to match germline, which may point to a read error. As DNA, the CDR3 is TGTGCCAGCATTTACGACCCTCGTTGGACGGGTGGGGAGCAGTACTTC. It translates to CASIYDPRWTGGEQYF. This sequence joins TRBV6-6 and TRBJ2-7; D unclear. The CDR3 is 16 amino acids. The germline gives CDR1 MNHNY, CDR2 SVGAGI (reference sequence).

This clonotype was seen a handful of times. Since a much larger clone is just one base distant, this may be a read error. The V gene is TRBV4-2, the J gene TRBJ2-1, with a weak D call TRBD1 (5 bases). Germline CDR1 is LGHNA and CDR2 is YNFKEQ. The CDR3 sequence is 14 residues long. V was cut by 0 bases and J by 13 bases, with 16 bases left in between. The CDR3 protein is CASSQDPDNRAQFF. As DNA, the CDR3 is TGTGCCAGCAGCCAAGATCCGGACAACCGGGCTCAGTTCTTC.

This clonotype was detected ten times or more. The chain joins TRBV29-1 to TRBJ2-3; 7 positions agree with TRBD1. Germline-derived CDR1 and CDR2 are SQVTM and ANQGSEA. V trimming: 7 bases; J trimming: 6 bases; junction bases outside the gene matches: 4. The CDR3 has 11 amino acids. Written as DNA, the CDR3 is TGCAGCGCTGGGGACAGTGATACGCAGTATTTT. Amino acid sequence: CSAGDSDTQYF.

About this clonotype: A read error may account for a junction end that differs from germline. The chain carries TRBV6-2 or TRBV6-3 and TRBJ1-1; D is undetermined. This CDR3 is 13 amino acids long. Looked up from germline, CDR1 is MNHEY and CDR2 is SVGEGT. The CDR3 loop reads CASSYRENTDALF. In nucleotides, the CDR3 is TGTGCCAGCAGTTACCGGGAGAACACTGATGCTCTCTTT.

This clonotype has at least ten counts. The chain joins TRBV6-5 to TRBJ1-1; a weak D match, TRBD1 (5 bases). V was cut by 6 bases and J by 1 base, with 12 bases left in between. The CDR3 loop spans 14 amino acids. Germline-derived CDR1 and CDR2 are MNHEY and SVGAGI. CDR3 sequence: CASSLGGANTEAFF. CDR3 DNA: TGTGCCAGCAGCTTGGGGGGAGCGAACACTGAAGCTTTCTTT.

As regards this clonotype: The junction does not match germline at one end; this may be a read error. This chain links TRBV12-3 or TRBV12-4 with TRBJ2-1; TRBD1 or TRBD2 may be the D gene (5 bases each). The CDR3 is made up of 14 amino acids. The CDR3 region has the DNA TGTGCCAGTGCTACAGGTCAGAGGGGCAATGGGCAGTCCTTC. This encodes CASATGQRGNGQSF.

In the case of this clonotype: Its ends do not fully match the called genes, so a read error is possible. This chain connects TRBV11-2 to TRBJ2-7; D not certain. The V gene's germline CDR1 is SGHAT and CDR2 FQNNGV. This CDR3 contains 14 residues. In nucleotides, the CDR3 is TGTGCCGGCAGCCTAACAGACACTGCATACGAGCAGTACTTC. This encodes CAGSLTDTAYEQYF. The variable domain in full, with the rest retrieved from reference TRBV11-2 and TRBJ2-7, is EAGVAQSPRYKIIEKRQSVAFWCNPISGHATLYWYQQILGQGPKLLIQFQNNGVVDDSQLPKDRFSAERLKGVDSTLKIQPAKLEDSAVYLCAGSLTDTAYEQYFGPGTRLTVT.

This rearrangement joins TRBV4-1 to TRBJ2-7, with D possibly being TRBD2 (6 bases). V was pared by 0 bases and J by 1 base, with 16 bases between. The CDR3 length is 17 residues. Per germline, CDR1 MGHRA and CDR2 YSYEKL. CDR3 sequence reads: CASSQESTEGSSYEQYF. The CDR3 bases are TGCGCCAGCAGCCAAGAATCCACGGAGGGGTCATCCTACGAGCAGTACTTC.